This TCR beta chain comes out of a study of blood T cell repertoires in COVID-19. Whole-study context: The United States, Italy and Spain were the sources of the acute and convalescent COVID-19 samples. PBMCs, B-cell-depleted T cells, or T cells were the source of the cDNA or gDNA that made up the material.

Per the authors' pipeline: Nucleated cell number was recorded as an estimate derived from reference gene primer amplification. TCRdb's copy holds only in-frame clones and misses some; the assay was immunoSEQ multiplex PCR. V and J calls plus clone size are reproduced from that table; the DNA served to infer D and trimming. The sample has 250,000 to 350,000 clones, roughly 86% seen once. This CDR3 has 15 amino acids. V shed 10 bases, J shed 3 bases, and the junction held 14 bases outside the gene matches. Germline V lookup: CDR1 ENHRY, CDR2 SYGVKD. The sequenced material came from peripheral blood. This rearrangement joins TRBV10-3 to TRBJ2-7; 8 bases are a match to TRBD1. The origin of this receptor is a woman aged 45-65 years who had recovered from COVID-19. The CDR3 spells CATLLTGTGFYEQYF. For the CDR3, the DNA is TGTGCCACGCTTTTAACCGGGACAGGATTCTACGAGCAGTACTTC.